This T cell receptor (beta chain) came from a study of breast tumors, draining lymph nodes, adjacent tissues. The lymph nodes were axillary draining lymph nodes from breast cancer patients. Germline lookup yields CDR1 SGHDT and CDR2 YYEEEE. The CDR3 totals 14 residues. V shed 4 bases, J shed 2 bases, and the junction held 6 bases outside the gene matches. In this sample, this clonotype turned up many times. MiXCR was run by TCRdb on the multiplex PCR reads, yielding one entry per CDR3 protein. The sample records some 200,000 distinct CDR3 sequences, approximately 33% being singletons. J is TRBJ2-7 and V is TRBV5-6; TRBD1 aligns across 7 bases. This clonotype was sampled from a female donor with breast cancer. Some clones in this sample may be carry-over from other donors' samples. The sample taken for sequencing was axillary lymph node tissue. CDR3 sequence: CASSNRDSTYEQYF. The CDR3 DNA reads as TGTGCCAGCAGCAACCGGGACAGCACCTACGAGCAGTACTTC.